This T cell receptor (beta chain) derives from a study of cytomegalovirus exposure and HLA in healthy donors (dated by TCRdb to the late 2010s). For context, the study as a whole: A later analysis indicated that the 90 to 150 validation repertoires were generated on the platform also employed for the 700 or so repertoires of the first cohort. The study aimed to test whether cataloging public T cell receptors could reveal signatures of past pathogen exposure. A separate validation cohort of approximately 120 different subjects was used in addition to the 666-subject first cohort. High-throughput TCR immunosequencing, statistical association of individual TCRs with disease status, and machine learning were combined to predict cytomegalovirus infection status.

Summary of the overall study and its limitations: It was suggested by the authors that the approach could potentially be generalized to other disease states and immunological phenotypes. Subsequent analysis determined that TCRs grouped into clusters in the first cohort also showed a tendency toward co-occurrence across the 130 or so validation repertoires, and approximately 94% of cluster scores exceeded 0. The classifier was reported to diagnose cytomegalovirus status with high specificity and sensitivity in both the original and validation cohorts. All 130 or so repertoires were used to score co-occurrence in the validation cohort in a later analysis, because that analysis had no HLA typing for the cohort. Most TCR sequences were seen in very few donors, while some public TCRs were found in many individuals. The study gave a list of more than 150 TCR beta chains associated with cytomegalovirus. A few of the identified cytomegalovirus-associated TCR beta chains were confirmed in vitro to be specific for cytomegalovirus antigens.

From the cysteine up to the phenylalanine, the CDR3 has a length of 14 residues. The sequence is cut down to CDR3 DNA, 42 bases in frame from base 1. CDR1 LNHDA and CDR2 SQIVND are derived from the germline V gene (reference sequence). V ends up 10 bases short and J 4 bases short, with an unmatched junction base count of 10. Library construction relied on the immunoSEQ multiplex PCR assay. The source study handled its data this way. To diagnose cytomegalovirus status from the catalog of TCR beta chain sequences, a statistical classification framework was built. TCRdb limited this immuneACCESS table to in-frame rearrangements with V and J called. A share of clones is missing; checked studies link under half to unresolved V genes, and the rest is unexplained. V, J and clone size were drawn from that table, and D and trimming were deduced from the DNA. In all, the sample holds about 76,000 clones, and around 94% of those were seen once. The ten largest account for 0.6% to 0.8% of the sample.

Points on this clone: Its target antigen remains unknown. Base qualities were left out, and no much larger clone turns up one base away.

The donors were included in the validation cohort of 130 or so subjects, a group kept apart from the roughly 700-subject first cohort. The specimen was PBMCs. In this chain, TRBV19 is recombined with TRBJ1-2, with 9 junctional bases fitting TRBD1. This TCR was recovered from a woman between 18 and 29 years old in good health and CMV-seronegative. The base sequence is TGTGCCACCCAGGACAGGGGAAAGGTCTATGGCTACACCTTC. Its protein reads: CATQDRGKVYGYTF.